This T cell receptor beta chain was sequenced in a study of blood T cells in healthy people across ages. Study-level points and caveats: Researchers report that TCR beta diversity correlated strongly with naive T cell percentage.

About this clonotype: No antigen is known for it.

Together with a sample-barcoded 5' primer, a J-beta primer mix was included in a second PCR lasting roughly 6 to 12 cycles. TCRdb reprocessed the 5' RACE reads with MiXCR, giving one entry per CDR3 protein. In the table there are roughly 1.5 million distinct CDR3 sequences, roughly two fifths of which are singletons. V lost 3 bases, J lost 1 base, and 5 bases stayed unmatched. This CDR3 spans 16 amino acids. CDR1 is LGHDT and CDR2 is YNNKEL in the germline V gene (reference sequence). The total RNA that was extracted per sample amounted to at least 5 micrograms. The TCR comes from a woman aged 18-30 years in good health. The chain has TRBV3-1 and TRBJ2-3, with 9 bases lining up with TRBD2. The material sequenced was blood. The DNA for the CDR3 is TGTGCCAGCAGCCAGGGACTAGCCCTCGGCACAGATACGCAGTATTTT. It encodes CASSQGLALGTDTQYF.